What follows are 22 T cell receptor beta chains derived from one specimen sequenced in a study of cytomegalovirus exposure and HLA in healthy donors. In the PCR, 60 Vbeta and 13 Jbeta primers were used. Only in-frame clones appear in the TCRdb table, and some are missing; sequencing was by immunoSEQ multiplex PCR. This sample's table reports 120,000 to 150,000 clones. Material for sequencing was PBMCs. The receptor set was obtained from a man aged 40-55 years in good health and CMV-seronegative.

The chain carries TRBV5-5 and TRBJ1-2, with 8 bases aligning to TRBD1. The CDR3 contains 16 residues. The ends lost 0 bases at V and 4 bases at J; junction bases unmatched: 8. Germline values: CDR1 SGHKS, CDR2 YYEKEE (reference sequence). The CDR3 bases are TGTGCCAGCAGCTTGGGGACAGGGATACGACTCTATGGCTACACCTTC. Protein: CASSLGTGIRLYGYTF.

V usage is TRBV19 and J usage is TRBJ1-2; D might be TRBD1 (5 bases). Germline CDR1 LNHDA, CDR2 SQIVND (reference sequence). CDR3 length equals 14 residues. Trimming shortened V by 1 base and J by 5 bases, and 11 bases separated the two germline ends. The CDR3 DNA follows: TGTGCCAGTAGTATAGGCGGGACGCTGTATGGCTACACCTTC. It codes for CASSIGGTLYGYTF. Full variable domain (outside the CDR3, taken from reference TRBV19 and TRBJ1-2): DGGITQSPKYLFRKEGQNVTLSCEQNLNHDAMYWYRQDPGQGLRLIYYSQIVNDFQKGDIAEGYSVSREKKESFPLTVTSAQKNPTAFYLCASSIGGTLYGYTFGSGTRLTVV.

The chain uses TRBV2 and TRBJ1-1, with D perhaps TRBD1 (5 bases). The V and J ends lost 1 base and 6 bases respectively, with 6 bases between them. Germline V gene sequence: CDR1 SNHLY, CDR2 FYNNEI. The CDR3 is 12 residues long. The CDR3 here is CASSEGTPEAFF. CDR3 DNA sequence: TGTGCCAGCAGTGAAGGGACACCTGAAGCTTTCTTT.

About this clone: One end of the junction fails to match germline, which may point to a read error. This same CDR3 is encoded by further DNA sequences in the sample. V usage is TRBV19 and J usage is TRBJ1-1; D may be TRBD1 (5 bases). Germline V lookup: CDR1 LNHDA, CDR2 SQIVND (reference sequence). The CDR3 is 15 residues long. CDR3 sequence reads: CASSSQGNMNTEAFF. The CDR3 DNA sequence: TGTGCCAGCAGTAGTCAGGGCAACATGAACACTGAAGCTTTCTTT. The full variable domain, in which reference TRBV19 and TRBJ1-1 provide the parts outside the CDR3, is DGGITQSPKYLFRKEGQNVTLSCEQNLNHDAMYWYRQDPGQGLRLIYYSQIVNDFQKGDIAEGYSVSREKKESFPLTVTSAQKNPTAFYLCASSSQGNMNTEAFFGQGTRLTVV.

The CDR3 region is CASSSGTGAAIQYF. The CDR3 DNA sequence: TGCGCCAGCAGCTCCGGGACAGGGGCGGCCATTCAGTACTTC. The V and J genes are TRBV4-3 and TRBJ2-4; TRBD1 agrees at 10 bases. The CDR3 length is 14 residues. CDR1 is LGHNA and CDR2 is YSLEER in the germline V gene. V lost 5 bases, J lost 9 bases, and 7 bases stayed unmatched.

The chain is built from TRBV7-6 and TRBJ2-7; the match to TRBD1 covers 8 bases. The germline gives CDR1 SGHVS, CDR2 FNYEAQ. The CDR3 runs to 13 residues. V gave up 6 bases and J gave up 3 bases; unmatched junction bases: 4. As DNA, the CDR3 is TGTGCCAGCAGTCCGGACAGGGACTACGAGCAGTACTTC. Translating it yields CASSPDRDYEQYF.

The rearrangement links TRBV7-2 to TRBJ1-1; D is uncertain. Trimming removed 5 bases at V and 0 bases at J, with 19 bases between. The germline V gene encodes CDR1 SGHTA and CDR2 FQGNSA. The length of the CDR3 is 17 residues. The CDR3 is CASSPPDTLRLNTEAFF. CDR3 nucleotide sequence: TGTGCCAGCAGCCCCCCGGATACATTGCGGTTGAACACTGAAGCTTTCTTT.

The chain uses TRBV6-5 and TRBJ2-3, with D unresolved. CDR1 is MNHEY and CDR2 is SVGAGI in the germline V gene. There are 16 residues in the CDR3. Between the trimmed V and J ends, which lost 0 bases and 0 bases, there was a span of 10 bases. The CDR3 loop is CASSYSSSYSTDTQYF. CDR3 coding DNA: TGTGCCAGCAGTTACTCATCGAGCTACAGCACAGATACGCAGTATTTT.

The J gene is TRBJ1-1, the V gene TRBV7-6; tentatively, D is TRBD1 (6 bases). This CDR3 has 13 residues. V lost 4 bases to trimming and J lost 6 bases, with 12 bases between them. Germline values: CDR1 SGHVS, CDR2 FNYEAQ. The CDR3 spells CASSWGGQAEAFF. In DNA, the CDR3 is TGTGCCAGCAGCTGGGGGGGGCAGGCTGAAGCTTTCTTT. Full variable domain (rest looked up from reference TRBV7-6 and TRBJ1-1): GAGVSQSPRYKVTKRGQDVALRCDPISGHVSLYWYRQALGQGPEFLTYFNYEAQQDKSGLPNDRFSAERPEGSISTLTIQRTEQRDSAMYRCASSWGGQAEAFFGQGTRLTVV.

This chain uses TRBV5-1 with TRBJ2-1; no firm D call. CDR3 length: 11 amino acids. V lost 2 bases and J 10 bases, leaving 7 bases between the germline ends. Germline CDR1 reads SGHRS; CDR2 reads YFSETQ. CDR3: CASSFNREQFF. The CDR3 DNA is TGCGCCAGCAGCTTCAACCGGGAGCAGTTCTTC.

The V gene is TRBV29-1, the J gene TRBJ1-5; D is ambiguous. The germline V gene encodes CDR1 SQVTM and CDR2 ANQGSEA. The CDR3 consists of 13 residues. V shed 7 bases and J shed 3 bases, with 13 bases lying between them. The CDR3 spells CSAAGSFNQPQHF. DNA for the CDR3: TGCAGCGCAGCCGGGAGCTTCAATCAGCCCCAGCATTTT. The full variable domain, completed using reference TRBV29-1 and TRBJ1-5, is SAVISQKPSRDICQRGTSLTIQCQVDSQVTMMFWYRQQPGQSLTLIATANQGSEATYESGFVIDKFPISRPNLTFSTLTVSNMSPEDSSIYLCSAAGSFNQPQHFGDGTRLSIL.

V gene TRBV5-1 combines with J gene TRBJ1-6, with a tentative D call TRBD1 (5 bases). The germline gives CDR1 SGHRS, CDR2 YFSETQ. This CDR3 spans 14 amino acids. The ends were cut back, 1 base at V and 10 bases at J, with 12 bases in the middle. For the CDR3, the DNA is TGCGCCAGCAGCTTGCCGGGGGGTGACTCACCCCTCCACTTT. Translating it yields CASSLPGGDSPLHF.

The rearrangement uses TRBV29-1 and TRBJ1-2, with 10 bases identical to TRBD1. CDR3 length equals 14 residues. Germline loops: CDR1 SQVTM, CDR2 ANQGSEA. J lost 7 bases, V lost 7 bases, and 12 bases had no gene match. For the CDR3, the DNA is TGCAGCGCTCCACCGGGACAGGGGAGGGGTGGCTACACCTTC. This translates into CSAPPGQGRGGYTF.

The V call is TRBV4-2, the J call TRBJ2-1, with 7 bases matching TRBD2. The CDR3 has 15 amino acids. V lost 1 base, J lost 6 bases, and 6 bases stayed unmatched. Germline assignment: CDR1 LGHNA and CDR2 YNFKEQ. This CDR3 reads CASSQGVTSINEQFF. CDR3 nucleotides: TGTGCCAGCAGCCAAGGGGTGACTAGCATCAATGAGCAGTTCTTC.

The J gene is TRBJ1-6, the V gene TRBV6-5, with D unclear. This CDR3 has 12 amino acids. Germline V gene sequence: CDR1 MNHEY, CDR2 SVGAGI. V was shortened by 8 bases and J by 8 bases, with 10 bases between the two germline ends. In DNA form, the CDR3 reads TGTGCCAGCGGGCCAAGCCATTCACCCCTCCACTTT. It translates to CASGPSHSPLHF.

This chain links TRBV7-9 with TRBJ2-7; D unclear. CDR3 length: 14 residues. CDR1 and CDR2 (germline): SEHNR, FQNEAQ (reference sequence). V was cut by 4 bases and J by 1 base, with 11 bases left in between. The CDR3 nucleotides are TGTGCCAGCAGCTCCTTTCGCCAGTCCTACGAGCAGTACTTC. It translates to CASSSFRQSYEQYF.

The CDR3 bases are TGTGCCAGCAGTGAGACAGGGGGCGCTTGGGAAAAACTGTTTTTT. It is translated as CASSETGGAWEKLFF. The chain is built from TRBV6-1 and TRBJ1-4; 10 bases map to TRBD1. This CDR3 spans 15 amino acids. CDR1 is MNHNS and CDR2 is SASEGT in the germline V gene. V trimming: 3 bases; J trimming: 8 bases; junction bases outside the gene matches: 6.

The chain combines TRBV4-1 with TRBJ2-3; TRBD2 might be the D (7 bases). CDR1 and CDR2 from the germline V gene are MGHRA and YSYEKL. Trimming took off 1 base at V and 5 bases at J, with 16 bases between the two ends. CDR3 length: 16 amino acids. CDR3 protein: CASSQGVGGGLDTQYF. The CDR3 DNA reads as TGCGCCAGCAGCCAAGGTGTGGGGGGGGGCTTAGATACGCAGTATTTT.

The V call is TRBV11-3, the J call TRBJ1-5, with D maybe TRBD1 (6 bases). V was cut by 0 bases and J by 2 bases, with 8 bases left in between. CDR3 length equals 15 residues. Germline CDR1 is SGHNT and CDR2 is YENEEA. CDR3 amino acids: CASSLEAGGNQPQHF. In nucleotides, the CDR3 is TGTGCCAGCAGCTTAGAAGCAGGGGGCAATCAGCCCCAGCATTTT. Combining the CDR3 with reference TRBV11-3 and TRBJ1-5 gives the whole variable domain EAGVVQSPRYKIIEKKQPVAFWCNPISGHNTLYWYLQNLGQGPELLIRYENEEAVDDSQLPKDRFSAERLKGVDSTLKIQPAELGDSAVYLCASSLEAGGNQPQHFGDGTRLSIL.

This sequence joins TRBV5-1 and TRBJ1-5, with D possibly matching TRBD1 (6 bases). V lost 4 bases and J lost 6, with 20 bases in between. From germline, CDR1 is SGHRS and CDR2 YFSETQ. The CDR3 spans 16 residues. DNA of the CDR3: TGCGCCAGCAGCCGGGACGCCGGACAGACAGGTCAGCCCCAGCATTTT. It encodes CASSRDAGQTGQPQHF.

The chain recombines TRBV5-4 with TRBJ2-1, with TRBD2 identical over 12 bases. The CDR3 extends over 16 amino acids. With 4 bases clipped from V and 4 bases from J, the junction kept 6 bases outside the gene matches. Per the germline V gene, CDR1 is SGHNT and CDR2 is YYREEE (reference sequence). CDR3 sequence reads: CASSSTSGGLYNEQFF. CDR3 DNA: TGTGCCAGCAGCAGTACTAGCGGGGGGCTGTACAATGAGCAGTTCTTC.

V usage is TRBV11-2 and J usage is TRBJ2-7; tentatively, D is TRBD1 (6 bases). Per germline, CDR1 SGHAT and CDR2 FQNNGV. CDR3 length equals 16 residues. With 5 bases removed from V and 1 base from J, the gap between germline ends came to 18 bases. The CDR3 DNA reads TGTGCCAGCAGCCCGGACAGTTCTGCCCTGTCCTACGAGCAGTACTTC. Its translation: CASSPDSSALSYEQYF. Variable domain in full (rest from reference TRBV11-2 and TRBJ2-7): EAGVAQSPRYKIIEKRQSVAFWCNPISGHATLYWYQQILGQGPKLLIQFQNNGVVDDSQLPKDRFSAERLKGVDSTLKIQPAKLEDSAVYLCASSPDSSALSYEQYFGPGTRLTVT.